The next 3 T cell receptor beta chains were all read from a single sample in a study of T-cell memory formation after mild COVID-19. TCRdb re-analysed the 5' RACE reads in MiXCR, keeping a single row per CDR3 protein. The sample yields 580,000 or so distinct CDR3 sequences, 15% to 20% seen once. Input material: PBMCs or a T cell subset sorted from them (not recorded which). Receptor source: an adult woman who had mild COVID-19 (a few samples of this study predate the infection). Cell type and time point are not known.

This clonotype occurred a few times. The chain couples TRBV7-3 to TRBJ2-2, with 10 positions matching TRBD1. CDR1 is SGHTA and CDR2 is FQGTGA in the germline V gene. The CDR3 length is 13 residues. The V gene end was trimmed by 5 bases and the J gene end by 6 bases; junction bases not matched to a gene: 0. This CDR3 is CASSGQGAGELFF. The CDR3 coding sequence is TGTGCCAGCAGCGGACAGGGGGCCGGGGAGCTGTTTTTT.

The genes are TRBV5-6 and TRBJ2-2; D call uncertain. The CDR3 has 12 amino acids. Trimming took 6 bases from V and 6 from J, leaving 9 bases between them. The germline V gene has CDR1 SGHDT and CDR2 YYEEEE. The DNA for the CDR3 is TGTGCCAGCAAGTATGGGGCCGGGGAGCTGTTTTTT. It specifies CASKYGAGELFF.

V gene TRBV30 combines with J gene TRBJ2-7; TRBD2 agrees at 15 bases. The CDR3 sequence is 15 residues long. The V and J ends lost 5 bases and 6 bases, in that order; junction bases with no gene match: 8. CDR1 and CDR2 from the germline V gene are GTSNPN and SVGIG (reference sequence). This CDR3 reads CAWARTSGRAVEQYF. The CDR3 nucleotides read TGTGCCTGGGCAAGGACTAGCGGGAGGGCGGTCGAGCAGTACTTC. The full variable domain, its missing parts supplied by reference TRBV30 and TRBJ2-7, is SQTIHQWPATLVQPVGSPLSLECTVEGTSNPNLYWYRQAAGRGLQLLFYSVGIGQISSEVPQNLSASRPQDRQFILSSKKLLLSDSGFYLCAWARTSGRAVEQYFGPGTRLTVT.